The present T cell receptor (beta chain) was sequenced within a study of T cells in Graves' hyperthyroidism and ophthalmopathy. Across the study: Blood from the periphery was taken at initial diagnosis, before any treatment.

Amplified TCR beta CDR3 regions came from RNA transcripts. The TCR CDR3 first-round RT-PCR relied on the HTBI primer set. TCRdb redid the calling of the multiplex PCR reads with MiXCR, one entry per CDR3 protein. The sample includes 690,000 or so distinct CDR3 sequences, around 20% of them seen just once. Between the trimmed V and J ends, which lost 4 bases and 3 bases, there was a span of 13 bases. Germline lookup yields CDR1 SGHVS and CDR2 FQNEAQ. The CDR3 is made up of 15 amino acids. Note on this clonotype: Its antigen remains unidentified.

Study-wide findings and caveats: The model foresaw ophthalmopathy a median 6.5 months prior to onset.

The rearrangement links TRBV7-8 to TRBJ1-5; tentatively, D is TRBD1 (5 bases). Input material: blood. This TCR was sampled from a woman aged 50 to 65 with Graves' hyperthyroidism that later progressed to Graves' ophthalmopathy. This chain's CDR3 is CASSWRGDNNQPQHF. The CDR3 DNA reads TGTGCCAGCAGCTGGAGAGGGGATAACAATCAGCCCCAGCATTTT.